The 3 T cell receptor beta chains below were found in one sample sequenced in a study of cytomegalovirus exposure and HLA in healthy donors. Only in-frame clones appear in the TCRdb table, and some are missing; sequencing was by immunoSEQ multiplex PCR. The sample lists 150,000 to 200,000 clones, over 80% occurring once. The specimen sequenced was PBMCs. Source of these receptors: a man younger than 40 in good health and CMV-seropositive.

Points on this clone: This CDR3 is also generated by other DNA sequences in the sample. This chain links TRBV6-5 with TRBJ1-5; tentative D call: TRBD1 (5 bases). V was trimmed by 2 bases and J by 4 bases, leaving 9 bases between them. Germline loops: CDR1 MNHEY, CDR2 SVGAGI. The CDR3 contains 14 residues. Written as DNA, the CDR3 is TGTGCCAGCAGTTACCGCGGGGGAAATCAGCCCCAGCATTTT. Protein product: CASSYRGGNQPQHF.

The gene calls are TRBV6-5 and TRBJ2-7; D remains ambiguous. Between the trimmed V and J ends, which lost 1 base and 6 bases, there was a span of 13 bases. The CDR3 consists of 14 residues. CDR1 MNHEY and CDR2 SVGAGI come from the germline V gene. The CDR3 region has the DNA TGTGCCAGCAGTTACTGGTCAGGCCGTTTCGAGCAGTACTTC. Amino acids: CASSYWSGRFEQYF.

This chain links TRBV29-1 with TRBJ1-4; 7 positions agree with TRBD1. Trimming at V came to 4 bases and at J to 8 bases, leaving 13 bases not matched to a gene. Per germline, CDR1 SQVTM and CDR2 ANQGSEA. This CDR3 region has 15 residues. CDR3 nucleotide sequence: TGCAGCGTTGCCACGGACAGGCGGCGAAAAGAAAAACTGTTTTTT. It translates to CSVATDRRRKEKLFF.